The 19 T cell receptor beta chains reported below all come from one sample, sequenced in a study of T-cell reconstitution after alpha-beta-depleted transplantation in children. Unique molecular identifiers featured in how the TCRbeta library was prepared. From the PCR reads, TCRdb called clonotypes with MiXCR, one entry per CDR3 protein. The profile shows 440,000 or so distinct CDR3 sequences, approximately 10% of them singletons. The material sequenced was PBMCs from the stem cell graft donor, taken from the stem cell graft. These receptors came from a human donor who donated a stem cell graft to a child with acute myeloid leukemia.

This sequence joins TRBV20-1 and TRBJ2-3; TRBD2 aligns across 8 bases. V lost 3 bases, J lost 5 bases, and 4 bases stayed unmatched. Germline loops: CDR1 DFQATT, CDR2 SNEGSKA (reference sequence). The CDR3 length is 13 residues. The CDR3 reads CSARAGRVDTQYF. In nucleotides, the CDR3 is TGCAGTGCTAGGGCCGGGAGGGTAGATACGCAGTATTTT.

V and J are TRBV27 and TRBJ2-7; D unresolved. This CDR3 has 15 amino acids. Germline V lookup: CDR1 MNHEY, CDR2 SMNVEV (reference sequence). The V end was cut by 6 bases, the J end by 4 bases, with 19 bases between. The CDR3 nucleotides read TGTGCCAGCAGGTTAGGTGAAAGGCCCGATTACGAGCAGTACTTC. Its translation is CASRLGERPDYEQYF.

In its sample, this clonotype was seen a few times. The chain uses TRBV20-1 and TRBJ2-7, with 11 bases matching TRBD2. The germline V gene has CDR1 DFQATT and CDR2 SNEGSKA (reference sequence). With V trimmed by 3 bases and J by 4 bases, 11 bases remained unmatched. The CDR3 extends over 16 amino acids. The DNA for the CDR3 is TGCAGTGCTAGTAAGAGACAGACTAGCGGGGCGTACGAGCAGTACTTC. It codes for CSASKRQTSGAYEQYF.

The chain uses TRBV20-1 and TRBJ1-6; possible D gene TRBD1, 6 bases. V was pared by 2 bases and J by 5 bases, with 13 bases between. This CDR3 region has 15 residues. Germline loops: CDR1 DFQATT, CDR2 SNEGSKA (reference sequence). The chain's CDR3 is CSARIGGFNNSPLHF. As DNA, the CDR3 is TGCAGTGCTAGAATCGGGGGCTTCAATAATTCACCCCTCCACTTT.

The CDR3 DNA sequence: TGTGCCAGCAGTTATGGGGGGAGCGTGACAGATACGCAGTATTTT. Translated, it gives CASSYGGSVTDTQYF. The V gene is TRBV6-5, the J gene TRBJ2-3; weak D call: TRBD2 (6 bases). The CDR3 has 15 residues. Per germline, CDR1 MNHEY and CDR2 SVGAGI. V lost 3 bases to trimming and J lost 3 bases, with 13 bases between them.

The chain couples TRBV20-1 to TRBJ2-5; 8 positions match TRBD1. CDR1 is DFQATT and CDR2 is SNEGSKA in the germline V gene (reference sequence). This CDR3 is 13 amino acids long. V was pared by 6 bases and J by 2 bases, with 5 bases of the junction left unmatched. CDR3 sequence: CSARQGPQETQYF. CDR3 sequence (DNA): TGCAGTGCCCGACAGGGGCCTCAAGAGACCCAGTACTTC.

This chain uses TRBV5-1 with TRBJ1-4, with unresolved D. The CDR3 length is 15 residues. Germline V gene data show CDR1 as SGHRS and CDR2 as YFSETQ. V lost 0 bases to trimming and J lost 8 bases, with 14 bases between them. CDR3 residues: CASSLGSGIGEKLFF. CDR3 nucleotide sequence: TGCGCCAGCAGCTTGGGATCGGGGATCGGGGAAAAACTGTTTTTT.

The chain joins TRBV5-1 to TRBJ2-1; TRBD2 matches 14 bases. The junction had 4 bases not matched to a gene; V was cut back by 2 bases and J by 9 bases. This CDR3 region has 15 residues. Germline V gene sequence: CDR1 SGHRS, CDR2 YFSETQ. Here the CDR3 reads CASSLMGLAGAEQFF. DNA of the CDR3: TGCGCCAGCAGCTTAATGGGACTAGCGGGAGCTGAGCAGTTCTTC. The full variable domain, in which reference TRBV5-1 and TRBJ2-1 provide the parts outside the CDR3, is KAGVTQTPRYLIKTRGQQVTLSCSPISGHRSVSWYQQTPGQGLQFLFEYFSETQRNKGNFPGRFSGRQFSNSRSEMNVSTLELGDSALYLCASSLMGLAGAEQFFGPGTRLTVL.

This clonotype was found a few times. The chain recombines TRBV5-1 with TRBJ2-2; 11 bases agree with TRBD2. V was pared by 4 bases and J by 4 bases, with 15 bases of the junction left unmatched. Per germline, CDR1 SGHRS and CDR2 YFSETQ. The CDR3 is 19 amino acids. CDR3 loop: CASSPLPTTGLAGTGELFF. DNA of the CDR3: TGCGCCAGCAGCCCACTACCGACAACCGGACTAGCGGGCACCGGGGAGCTGTTTTTT.

This clonotype was seen repeatedly, ten times or more. The V gene is TRBV20-1, the J gene TRBJ2-1; 7 nucleotides align to TRBD1. Germline V gives CDR1 DFQATT, CDR2 SNEGSKA (reference sequence). The CDR3 is made up of 13 amino acids. After removal of 6 bases from V and 4 bases from J, the junction contained 6 bases not matched to a gene. CDR3 sequence (DNA): TGCAGTGCGCCAGGACAGGTGTACAATGAGCAGTTCTTC. This codes for CSAPGQVYNEQFF.

This clonotype showed up just a few times. This chain links TRBV20-1 with TRBJ2-3; D unresolved. Germline CDR1 is DFQATT and CDR2 is SNEGSKA (reference sequence). Trimming left V 4 bases short and J 5 bases short, with 4 bases between. The CDR3 sequence is 10 residues long. Written as DNA, the CDR3 is TGCAGTGCTACTGGAGATACGCAGTATTTT. This translates into CSATGDTQYF.

This clonotype has only a few counts. The chain recombines TRBV9 with TRBJ2-5, with D perhaps TRBD2 (6 bases). The germline V and J ends were trimmed by 0 bases and 5 bases, with 14 bases remaining between them. CDR3 length: 15 residues. The V gene's germline CDR1 is SGDLS and CDR2 YYNGEE. CDR3 sequence (DNA): TGTGCCAGCAGCGTAGATACGGGAGCATCCGAGACCCAGTACTTC. This translates into CASSVDTGASETQYF. The whole variable domain, filled in from reference TRBV9 and TRBJ2-5, reads DSGVTQTPKHLITATGQRVTLRCSPRSGDLSVYWYQQSLDQGLQFLIQYYNGEERAKGNILERFSAQQFPDLHSELNLSSLELGDSALYFCASSVDTGASETQYFGPGTRLLVL.

In its sample, this clonotype was seen a few times. The chain uses TRBV20-1 and TRBJ1-4; TRBD1 matches at 8 bases. V shed 3 bases, J shed 8 bases, and the junction held 8 bases outside the gene matches. Per germline, CDR1 DFQATT and CDR2 SNEGSKA (reference sequence). The CDR3 is made up of 14 amino acids. The CDR3 nucleotides are TGCAGTGCTAGTTCACAGGGGGTTGGGGAAAAACTGTTTTTT. It translates to CSASSQGVGEKLFF.

There are a few counts of this clonotype. This rearrangement joins TRBV10-3 to TRBJ2-2, with 8 bases matching TRBD1. This CDR3 contains 18 residues. Germline trimming cut 10 bases from V and 6 bases from J; bases unmatched to any gene: 22. The germline V gene encodes CDR1 ENHRY and CDR2 SYGVKD. The CDR3 here is CATLDRDSLGEGPGELFF. CDR3 DNA: TGTGCCACCTTGGACAGGGACTCCCTGGGGGAAGGCCCCGGGGAGCTGTTTTTT.

The chain is built from TRBV12-3 or TRBV12-4 and TRBJ2-3; tentatively, D is TRBD2 (8 bases). The CDR3 covers 15 residues. V was clipped by 5 bases and J by 4 bases, with 16 bases between them. Here the CDR3 reads CASSPREGASDTQYF. As DNA, the CDR3 is TGTGCCAGCAGTCCCCGGGAGGGGGCCTCAGATACGCAGTATTTT.

The chain joins TRBV9 to TRBJ2-5; unclear D gene. The CDR3 covers 15 residues. The germline CDR1 and CDR2 sequences are SGDLS and YYNGEE. The V end lost 0 bases, the J end lost 5 bases, and 14 bases lay between the germline ends. CDR3 protein: CASSVDTADGETQYF. The CDR3 region has the DNA TGTGCCAGCAGCGTAGACACAGCCGATGGGGAGACCCAGTACTTC.

This clonotype was recorded a few times. The gene calls are TRBV30 and TRBJ2-5; D call uncertain. Germline lookup yields CDR1 GTSNPN and CDR2 SVGIG (reference sequence). CDR3 length equals 12 residues. V was pared by 2 bases and J by 4 bases, with 8 bases between. The CDR3 bases are TGTGCCTGGAGTATGTTAGGAGAGACCCAGTACTTC. This translates into CAWSMLGETQYF.

This clonotype appeared a few times. This rearrangement joins TRBV2 to TRBJ2-2, with 9 bases identical to TRBD2. The J segment lost 1 base and the V segment lost 7 bases, leaving 10 bases of the junction unmatched. The germline gives CDR1 SNHLY, CDR2 FYNNEI. This CDR3 is built from 17 residues. CDR3 bases: TGTGCCAGCACCTGGGAATCTAGCGGGGAGAACACCGGGGAGCTGTTTTTT. Protein: CASTWESSGENTGELFF.

The table lists this clonotype with many counts. The chain is built from TRBV7-2 and TRBJ2-7, with a weak D call TRBD1 (5 bases). The CDR3 covers 13 residues. V was clipped by 0 bases and J by 7 bases, with 10 bases between them. CDR1 SGHTA and CDR2 FQGNSA come from the germline V gene. DNA for the CDR3: TGTGCCAGCAGCTTAGCACAGGACCATGAGCAGTACTTC. This gives the protein CASSLAQDHEQYF.